This TCR beta chain originates from a study of cytomegalovirus exposure and HLA in healthy donors. The PCR employed 60 Vbeta primers together with 13 Jbeta primers. Sequenced by immunoSEQ multiplex PCR; TCRdb stores in-frame clones only, minus some. The sample yields more than 75,000 clones, around 79% seen once. CDR3 length equals 13 residues. Per the germline V gene, CDR1 is KGHSH and CDR2 is LQKENI. The V and J ends lost 3 bases and 6 bases respectively, with 11 bases between them. Study outcomes and limitations: Investigators reported 164 TCR beta chains as tied to cytomegalovirus. When analyzed later, a missense DCLRE1C variant was found to be linked to TCR beta V- and J-gene trimming. Accounts indicate the classifier identified cytomegalovirus status with strong specificity and sensitivity. Highly shared variants forming one cluster were likely a sequencing artifact.

This clone was recorded only once. The antigen is unknown. The material sequenced was PBMCs. V and J are TRBV18 and TRBJ1-2, with a weak D call TRBD1 (6 bases). The TCR comes from a woman in her forties in good health and CMV-seropositive. The CDR3 loop reads CASSPQAGDGYTF. Here the CDR3 DNA reads TGTGCCAGCTCACCGCAAGCAGGGGATGGCTACACCTTC.